Listed here are 23 T cell receptor beta chains from one sample, sequenced in a study of a mutant IDH1 vaccine in newly diagnosed glioma (dated by TCRdb to the early 2020s). Interpreted using the paper, the time point label stands for: week 47, end of study. A 20-mer mutant IDH1 peptide at 300 micrograms in Montanide made up each vaccine dose, which was injected subcutaneously together with topical imiquimod. Their antigen targets remain unknown. The library was prepared using the immunoSEQ multiplex PCR assay. This is the immuneACCESS table as TCRdb keeps it, with only in-frame sequences that have V and J called. A part of the clones is gone; compared with another copy, unresolved V genes explain less than half, and the rest is unexplained. The sample contains tens of thousands of clones, roughly four fifths of them found a single time. The ten largest clonotypes hold 3.8% of the sample. The source material was PBMCs, sampled from a glioma patient whose treatment included an IDH1 peptide vaccine. These receptors were taken from a man aged 25 to 40 with glioma.

The J gene is TRBJ2-1, the V gene TRBV4-2; 9 positions agree with TRBD2. Germline V gene sequence: CDR1 LGHNA, CDR2 YNFKEQ. V lost 2 bases and J lost 8; bases outside the gene matches: 16. There are 18 residues in the CDR3. This CDR3 reads CASSQLVNSGGSGDEQFF. The CDR3 DNA is TGTGCCAGCAGCCAATTAGTGAATAGCGGGGGATCGGGAGATGAGCAGTTCTTC.

The V gene is TRBV30, the J gene TRBJ2-7, with D maybe TRBD1 (5 bases). V was pared by 0 bases and J by 4 bases, with 13 bases between. The CDR3 contains 14 residues. Looked up from germline, CDR1 is GTSNPN and CDR2 is SVGIG (reference sequence). The CDR3 DNA reads TGTGCCTGGAGTGTTCCCCCAGGGATATACGAGCAGTACTTC. This translates into CAWSVPPGIYEQYF.

This chain links TRBV7-9 with TRBJ1-6, with a possible D match to TRBD1 (5 bases). CDR1 is SEHNR, CDR2 FQNEAQ, per germline (reference sequence). There are 14 residues in the CDR3. The V and J ends lost 4 bases and 8 bases respectively, with 12 bases between them. DNA for the CDR3: TGTGCCAGCAGCTCGGACATTATGGATTCACCCCTCCACTTT. Its translation: CASSSDIMDSPLHF.

This chain connects TRBV19 to TRBJ1-5, with D perhaps TRBD1 (5 bases). Germline V gene lookup returns CDR1 LNHDA and CDR2 SQIVND (reference sequence). V was shortened by 7 bases and J by 3 bases, with 13 bases between the two germline ends. The CDR3 runs to 14 residues. The CDR3 loop reads CASTWTSVNQPQHF. The CDR3 DNA sequence: TGTGCCAGTACCTGGACATCCGTCAATCAGCCCCAGCATTTT.

V gene TRBV5-6 combines with J gene TRBJ2-3; 8 bases are a match to TRBD2. The CDR3 loop spans 14 amino acids. J lost 2 bases, V lost 2 bases, and 1 base had no gene match. From germline, CDR1 is SGHDT and CDR2 YYEEEE. The CDR3 reads CASSLAGATDTQYF. The CDR3 nucleotides are TGTGCCAGCAGCTTAGCGGGGGCCACAGATACGCAGTATTTT.

The count of this clone is one. The rearrangement links TRBV28 to TRBJ1-5, with no clear D. Germline-derived CDR1 and CDR2 are MDHEN and SYDVKM. The CDR3 length is 16 residues. The germline V and J ends were trimmed by 4 bases and 2 bases, with 15 bases remaining between them. The CDR3 coding sequence is TGTGCCAGCAGTTCCTCCCCGTGGGGAGGCAATCAGCCCCAGCATTTT. It specifies CASSSSPWGGNQPQHF.

V is TRBV5-1 and J is TRBJ2-6; possibly TRBD2 for D (6 bases). The CDR3 is 15 amino acids. V dropped 4 bases and J dropped 0 bases, with 8 bases sitting between them. CDR1 is SGHRS, CDR2 YFSETQ, per germline. The CDR3 spells CASSIGSSGANVLTF. The CDR3 region has the DNA TGCGCCAGCAGCATCGGGAGCTCTGGGGCCAACGTCCTGACTTTC.

The rearrangement uses TRBV2 and TRBJ2-7; no clear D. The V end was cut by 4 bases, the J end by 1 base, with 11 bases between. Germline V lookup: CDR1 SNHLY, CDR2 FYNNEI. CDR3 size: 14 residues. CDR3 nucleotide sequence: TGTGCCAGCAGTGGACCCTACACTTCCTACGAGCAGTACTTC. It codes for CASSGPYTSYEQYF.

The V call is TRBV30, the J call TRBJ1-2; 11 nucleotides agree with TRBD1. V shed 7 bases, J shed 4 bases, and the junction held 8 bases outside the gene matches. CDR3 length equals 14 residues. Germline CDR1 is GTSNPN and CDR2 is SVGIG (reference sequence). CDR3 sequence: CASKGQGESYGYTF. CDR3 nucleotide sequence: TGTGCCTCCAAGGGACAGGGGGAGAGCTATGGCTACACCTTC.

V usage is TRBV2 and J usage is TRBJ1-2; a possible D gene is TRBD1 (6 bases). V lost 6 bases, J lost 8 bases, and 19 bases lay in between. The germline V gene has CDR1 SNHLY and CDR2 FYNNEI. This CDR3 contains 14 residues. This chain's CDR3 is CASRDYRERIGYTF. The CDR3 DNA reads TGTGCCAGCAGGGACTACAGGGAAAGAATCGGCTACACCTTC.

This clone was seen only a few times. The chain is built from TRBV6-1 and TRBJ1-1; 8 bases line up with TRBD1. Germline V gene lookup returns CDR1 MNHNS and CDR2 SASEGT. CDR3 length: 14 residues. J lost 8 bases, V lost 6 bases, and 11 bases had no gene match. CDR3 coding DNA: TGTGCCAGCAGCCCAATCTCCGGGACAGGAGAAGCTTTCTTT. Encoded protein: CASSPISGTGEAFF.

The V and J genes are TRBV5-6 and TRBJ2-1; D unclear. Germline V gene data show CDR1 as SGHDT and CDR2 as YYEEEE. Trimming cost V 1 base and J 6 bases, with 8 bases left between them. The CDR3 runs to 13 residues. CDR3 bases: TGTGCCAGCAGCTTGATGCTATCCAATGAGCAGTTCTTC. The encoded protein is CASSLMLSNEQFF.

This chain uses TRBV19 with TRBJ2-3, with D perhaps TRBD2 (6 bases). The germline V gene encodes CDR1 LNHDA and CDR2 SQIVND (reference sequence). V gave up 4 bases and J gave up 2 bases, with 13 bases separating them. The CDR3 is 15 residues long. This chain's CDR3 is CASSKRRGNTDTQYF. The CDR3, as DNA: TGTGCCAGTAGTAAACGGAGGGGTAACACAGATACGCAGTATTTT.

The gene calls are TRBV4-2 and TRBJ2-5; 7 bases line up with TRBD2. Looked up from germline, CDR1 is LGHNA and CDR2 is YNFKEQ. This CDR3 is 15 amino acids long. The junction had 4 bases not matched to a gene; V was cut back by 0 bases and J by 3 bases. The CDR3 sequence is CASSQEKLAKETQYF. The CDR3 region has the DNA TGTGCCAGCAGCCAAGAGAAACTAGCGAAAGAGACCCAGTACTTC.

This chain uses TRBV7-9 with TRBJ2-5; perhaps D is TRBD1 or TRBD2 (6 bases each). CDR1 and CDR2 (germline): SEHNR, FQNEAQ (reference sequence). The CDR3 is 17 amino acids. Trimming pared 5 bases from V and 5 bases from J, leaving 24 bases between. DNA for the CDR3: TGTGCCAGCAGCCGAGGTGGGGGGCAGGGGAAATCGGAGACCCAGTACTTC. This gives the protein CASSRGGGQGKSETQYF.

Concerning this clone: The identical CDR3 is also encoded by other nucleotide sequences in the sample. J is TRBJ2-7 and V is TRBV2; possible D gene TRBD2, 5 bases. CDR3 length: 13 residues. Looked up from germline, CDR1 is SNHLY and CDR2 is FYNNEI. V was trimmed by 9 bases and J by 3 bases, leaving 15 bases between them. CDR3 DNA: TGTGCCAGTAACCCAGAGGGTATCTACGAGCAGTACTTC. Translating gives CASNPEGIYEQYF.

The chain joins TRBV19 to TRBJ1-3; maybe TRBD1 (5 bases). The CDR3 is 17 residues long. CDR1 LNHDA and CDR2 SQIVND come from the germline V gene (reference sequence). Trimming left V 3 bases short and J 0 bases short, with 15 bases between. The CDR3 here is CASSIRGTYGSGNTIYF. In DNA form, the CDR3 reads TGTGCCAGTAGTATTCGAGGGACCTACGGCTCTGGAAACACCATATATTTT.

This chain connects TRBV18 to TRBJ2-1; 7 nucleotides line up with TRBD1. Germline trimming cut 4 bases from V and 9 bases from J; bases unmatched to any gene: 6. Per the germline V gene, CDR1 is KGHSH and CDR2 is LQKENI. This CDR3 comprises 13 residues. CDR3 coding DNA: TGTGCCAGCTCACAACGACAGGGAAGTGAGCAGTTCTTC. Its protein product is CASSQRQGSEQFF.

The chain joins TRBV19 to TRBJ2-7; D unclear. The V and J ends lost 5 bases and 4 bases respectively, with 15 bases between them. The CDR3 is made up of 14 amino acids. Germline V gene lookup returns CDR1 LNHDA and CDR2 SQIVND (reference sequence). The CDR3 spells CASSPNTKTYEQYF. The DNA for the CDR3 is TGTGCCAGTAGTCCCAACACAAAAACTTACGAGCAGTACTTC. The whole variable domain, filled in from reference TRBV19 and TRBJ2-7, reads DGGITQSPKYLFRKEGQNVTLSCEQNLNHDAMYWYRQDPGQGLRLIYYSQIVNDFQKGDIAEGYSVSREKKESFPLTVTSAQKNPTAFYLCASSPNTKTYEQYFGPGTRLTVT.

Of note for this clone: The junction does not match germline at one end; this may be a read error. This chain links TRBV6-4 with TRBJ2-2; D ambiguous. This CDR3 contains 14 residues. In germline, CDR1 is MRHNA, CDR2 SNTAGT. CDR3 sequence reads: CATSWVSDTGELFF. CDR3 nucleotide sequence: TGTGCCACCAGTTGGGTTTCGGACACCGGGGAGCTGTTTTTT.

In its sample, this clone was seen a few times. The genes are TRBV7-9 and TRBJ1-2; 9 positions match TRBD1. The junction had 9 bases not matched to a gene; V was cut back by 5 bases and J by 8 bases. The CDR3 loop spans 14 amino acids. From germline, CDR1 is SEHNR and CDR2 FQNEAQ (reference sequence). CDR3 loop: CASSLSGQGGGYTF. For the CDR3, the DNA is TGTGCCAGCAGCCTTTCGGGACAGGGCGGCGGCTACACCTTC.

This rearrangement joins TRBV13 to TRBJ2-2; 8 nucleotides match TRBD1. The CDR3 length is 16 residues. Germline V lookup: CDR1 PRHDT, CDR2 FYEKMQ (reference sequence). Trimming cost V 5 bases and J 2 bases; bases outside gene matches: 7. CDR3 sequence: CASSIRTGLNTGELFF. The CDR3 DNA reads as TGTGCCAGCAGCATACGGACAGGGTTAAACACCGGGGAGCTGTTTTTT.

The rearrangement joins TRBV4-1 to TRBJ1-1; TRBD1 agrees at 7 bases. J was trimmed by 1 base and V by 4 bases; bases with no gene match: 12. From germline, CDR1 is MGHRA and CDR2 YSYEKL. The CDR3 is 17 residues long. As DNA, the CDR3 is TGCGCCAGCAGCCCCTTAACTAGGGGGCTCAAGAACACTGAAGCTTTCTTT. Residues: CASSPLTRGLKNTEAFF.